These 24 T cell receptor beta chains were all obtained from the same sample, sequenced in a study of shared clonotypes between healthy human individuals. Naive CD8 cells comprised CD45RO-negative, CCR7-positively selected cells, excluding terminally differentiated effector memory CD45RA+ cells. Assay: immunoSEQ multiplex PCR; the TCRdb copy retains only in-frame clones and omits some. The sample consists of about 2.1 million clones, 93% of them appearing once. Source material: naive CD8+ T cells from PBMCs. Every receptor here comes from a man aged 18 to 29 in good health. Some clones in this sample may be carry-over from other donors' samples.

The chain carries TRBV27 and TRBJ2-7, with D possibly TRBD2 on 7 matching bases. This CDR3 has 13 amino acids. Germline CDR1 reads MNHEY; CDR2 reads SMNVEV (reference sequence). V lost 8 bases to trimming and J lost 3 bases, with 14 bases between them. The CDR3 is CASGGAYYYEQYF. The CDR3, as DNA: TGTGCCAGCGGGGGGGCATACTACTACGAGCAGTACTTC.

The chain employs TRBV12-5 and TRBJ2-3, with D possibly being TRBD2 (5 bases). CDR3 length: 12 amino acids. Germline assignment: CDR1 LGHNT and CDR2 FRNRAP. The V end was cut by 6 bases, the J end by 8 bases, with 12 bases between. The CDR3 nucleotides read TGTGCTAGTGGCACGGACGCGGGTACGCAGTATTTT. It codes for CASGTDAGTQYF.

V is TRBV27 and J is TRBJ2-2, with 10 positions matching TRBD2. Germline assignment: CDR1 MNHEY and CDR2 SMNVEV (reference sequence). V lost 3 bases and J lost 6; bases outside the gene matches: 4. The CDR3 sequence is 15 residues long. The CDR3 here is CASSFLAGVAGELFF. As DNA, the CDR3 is TGTGCCAGCAGTTTCCTAGCGGGAGTCGCCGGGGAGCTGTTTTTT.

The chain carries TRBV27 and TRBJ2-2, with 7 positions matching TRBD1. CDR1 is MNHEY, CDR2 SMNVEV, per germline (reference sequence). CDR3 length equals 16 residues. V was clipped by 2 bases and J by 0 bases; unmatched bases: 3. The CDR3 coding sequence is TGTGCCAGCAGTTTAGGGGACAGCGCGAACACCGGGGAGCTGTTTTTT. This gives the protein CASSLGDSANTGELFF.

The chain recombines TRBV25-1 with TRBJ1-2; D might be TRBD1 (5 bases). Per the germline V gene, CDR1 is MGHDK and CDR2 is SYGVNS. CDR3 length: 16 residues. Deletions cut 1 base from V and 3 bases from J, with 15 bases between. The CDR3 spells CASSEFGEGAHYGYTF. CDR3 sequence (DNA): TGTGCCAGCAGTGAATTTGGGGAAGGGGCCCACTATGGCTACACCTTC.

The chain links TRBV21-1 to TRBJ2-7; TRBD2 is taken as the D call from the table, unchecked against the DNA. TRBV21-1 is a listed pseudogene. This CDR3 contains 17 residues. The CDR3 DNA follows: TGTGCCAGCAGCAAAGCGTGTTGCGGGACCTCAACCTACGAGCAGTACTTC. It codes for CASSKACCGTSTYEQYF.

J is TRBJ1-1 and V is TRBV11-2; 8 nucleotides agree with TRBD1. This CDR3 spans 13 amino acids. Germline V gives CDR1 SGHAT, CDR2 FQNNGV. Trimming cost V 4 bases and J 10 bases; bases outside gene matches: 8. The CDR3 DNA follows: TGTGCCAGCAGCTCTGAATCAGGGGGCAGAGCTTTCTTT. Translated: CASSSESGGRAFF.

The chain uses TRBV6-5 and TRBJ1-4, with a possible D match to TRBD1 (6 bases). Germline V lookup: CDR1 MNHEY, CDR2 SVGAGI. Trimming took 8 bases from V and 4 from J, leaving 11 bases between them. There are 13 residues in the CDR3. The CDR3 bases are TGTGCCAGCCGAGGACAGCTTAATGAAAAACTGTTTTTT. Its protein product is CASRGQLNEKLFF.

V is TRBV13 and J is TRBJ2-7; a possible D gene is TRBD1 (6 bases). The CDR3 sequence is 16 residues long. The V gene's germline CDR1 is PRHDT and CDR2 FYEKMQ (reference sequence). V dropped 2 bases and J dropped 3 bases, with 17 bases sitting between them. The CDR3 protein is CASSLMAGVQGYEQYF. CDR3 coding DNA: TGTGCCAGCAGCTTAATGGCAGGAGTACAGGGCTACGAGCAGTACTTC.

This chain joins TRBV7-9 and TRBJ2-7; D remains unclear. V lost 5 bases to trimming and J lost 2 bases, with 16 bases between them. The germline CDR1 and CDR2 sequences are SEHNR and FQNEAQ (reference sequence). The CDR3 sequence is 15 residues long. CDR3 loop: CASSPPPWAAYEQYF. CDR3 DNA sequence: TGTGCCAGCAGCCCACCCCCCTGGGCTGCCTACGAGCAGTACTTC.

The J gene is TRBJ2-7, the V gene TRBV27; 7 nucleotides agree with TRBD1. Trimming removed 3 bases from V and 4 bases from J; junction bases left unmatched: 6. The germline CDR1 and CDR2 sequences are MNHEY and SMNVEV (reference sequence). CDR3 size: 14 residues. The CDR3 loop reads CASSLTGTEYEQYF. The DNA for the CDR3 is TGTGCCAGCAGTTTGACCGGGACAGAATACGAGCAGTACTTC.

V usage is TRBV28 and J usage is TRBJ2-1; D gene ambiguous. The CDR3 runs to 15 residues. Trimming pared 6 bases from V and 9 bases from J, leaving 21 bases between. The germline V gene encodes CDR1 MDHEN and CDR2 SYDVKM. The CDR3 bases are TGTGCCAGCAGGTCCGGACGGCACGAGGTGAGTGAGCAGTTCTTC. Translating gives CASRSGRHEVSEQFF.

CDR3 nucleotides: TGTGCCAGCAGCCCACCGGGGAGCGGGATACTCTACGAGCAGTACTTC. This encodes CASSPPGSGILYEQYF. V gene TRBV11-2 combines with J gene TRBJ2-7; 7 nucleotides line up with TRBD2. The length of the CDR3 is 16 residues. Trimming took 5 bases from V and 3 from J; bases not matched to a gene: 13. Germline CDR1 reads SGHAT; CDR2 reads FQNNGV. Using reference TRBV11-2 and TRBJ2-7 for the parts outside the CDR3, the full variable domain is EAGVAQSPRYKIIEKRQSVAFWCNPISGHATLYWYQQILGQGPKLLIQFQNNGVVDDSQLPKDRFSAERLKGVDSTLKIQPAKLEDSAVYLCASSPPGSGILYEQYFGPGTRLTVT.

The CDR3 reads CASSEDRESGGEQYF. CDR3 DNA sequence: TGTGCCAGTAGTGAAGACCGCGAGTCTGGTGGCGAGCAGTACTTC. The genes are TRBV19 and TRBJ2-7; D is unclear. V lost 5 bases and J lost 6, with 20 bases in between. Germline V gene sequence: CDR1 LNHDA, CDR2 SQIVND (reference sequence). This CDR3 spans 15 amino acids.

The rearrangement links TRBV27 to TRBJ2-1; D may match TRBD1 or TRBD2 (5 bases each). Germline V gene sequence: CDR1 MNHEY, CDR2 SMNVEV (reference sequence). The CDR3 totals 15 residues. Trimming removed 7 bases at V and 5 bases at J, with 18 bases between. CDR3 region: CASNPSGGSHNEQFF. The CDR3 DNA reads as TGTGCCAGCAACCCCAGTGGGGGTAGTCACAATGAGCAGTTCTTC.

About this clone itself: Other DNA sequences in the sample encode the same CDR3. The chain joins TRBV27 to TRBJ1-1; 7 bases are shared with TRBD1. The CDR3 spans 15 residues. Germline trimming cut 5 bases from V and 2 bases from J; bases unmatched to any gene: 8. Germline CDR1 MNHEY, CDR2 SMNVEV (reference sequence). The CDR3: CASSPRQGLNTEAFF. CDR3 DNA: TGTGCCAGCAGTCCGCGACAGGGACTTAACACTGAAGCTTTCTTT.

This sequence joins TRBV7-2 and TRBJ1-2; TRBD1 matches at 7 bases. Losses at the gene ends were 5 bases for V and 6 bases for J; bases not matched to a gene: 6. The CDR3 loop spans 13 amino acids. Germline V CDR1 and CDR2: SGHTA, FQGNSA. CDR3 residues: CASSMGQSNGYTF. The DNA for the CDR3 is TGTGCCAGCAGCATGGGACAGTCAAATGGCTACACCTTC.

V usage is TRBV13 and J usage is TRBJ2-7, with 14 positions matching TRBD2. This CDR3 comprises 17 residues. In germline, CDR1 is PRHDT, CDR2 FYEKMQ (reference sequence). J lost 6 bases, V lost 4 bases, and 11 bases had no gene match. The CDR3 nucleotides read TGTGCCAGCAGCTCCCCGGGACTAGCGGGAGAGGGGGGCGAGCAGTACTTC. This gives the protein CASSSPGLAGEGGEQYF.

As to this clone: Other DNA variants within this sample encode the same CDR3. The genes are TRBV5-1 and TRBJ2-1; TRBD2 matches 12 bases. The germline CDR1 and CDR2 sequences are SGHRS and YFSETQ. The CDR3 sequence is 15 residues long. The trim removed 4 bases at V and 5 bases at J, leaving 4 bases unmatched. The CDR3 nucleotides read TGCGCCAGCAGCCCAGGACTAGCGGGAAACAATGAGCAGTTCTTC. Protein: CASSPGLAGNNEQFF.

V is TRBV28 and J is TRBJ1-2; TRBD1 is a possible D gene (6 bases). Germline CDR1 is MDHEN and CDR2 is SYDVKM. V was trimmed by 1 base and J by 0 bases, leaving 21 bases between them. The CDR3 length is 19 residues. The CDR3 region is CASSLLQGQVVTPNYGYTF. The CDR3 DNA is TGTGCCAGCAGTTTATTGCAGGGGCAGGTAGTGACCCCTAACTATGGCTACACCTTC.

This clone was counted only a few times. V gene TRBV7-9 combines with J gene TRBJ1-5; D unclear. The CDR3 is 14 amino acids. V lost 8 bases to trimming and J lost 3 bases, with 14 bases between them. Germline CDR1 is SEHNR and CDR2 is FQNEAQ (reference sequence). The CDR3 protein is CASRGTAPNQPQHF. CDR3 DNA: TGTGCCAGCCGCGGAACGGCCCCCAATCAGCCCCAGCATTTT.

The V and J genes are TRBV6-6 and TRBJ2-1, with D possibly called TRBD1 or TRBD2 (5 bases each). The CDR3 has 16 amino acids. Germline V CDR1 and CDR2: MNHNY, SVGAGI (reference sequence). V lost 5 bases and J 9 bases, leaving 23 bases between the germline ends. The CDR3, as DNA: TGTGCCAGCAGTACTAACCGGGACCCATTGATAAGTGAGCAGTTCTTC. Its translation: CASSTNRDPLISEQFF.

The chain's CDR3 is CATSRGKTVYEQYF. CDR3 coding DNA: TGTGCCACCAGCAGAGGAAAGACAGTCTACGAGCAGTACTTC. The gene calls are TRBV15 and TRBJ2-7, with a weak D call TRBD1 (5 bases). V lost 1 base and J 3 bases, leaving 10 bases between the germline ends. Germline CDR1 is LNHNV and CDR2 is YYDKDF (reference sequence). The length of the CDR3 is 14 residues.

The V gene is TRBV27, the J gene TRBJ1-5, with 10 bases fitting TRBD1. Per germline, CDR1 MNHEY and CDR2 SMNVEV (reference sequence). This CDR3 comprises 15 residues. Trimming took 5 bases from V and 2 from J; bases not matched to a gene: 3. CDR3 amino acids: CASSVGTGGNQPQHF. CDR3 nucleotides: TGTGCCAGCAGTGTCGGGACAGGGGGCAATCAGCCCCAGCATTTT.